Listed below are T cell receptor beta chains from one sample, sequenced in a study of graft-versus-host responses after intestinal transplantation. These receptors' antigens are unknown. TCRdb's table, derived via immunoSEQ multiplex PCR, lists solely in-frame clones and lacks some. The data contain some 130,000 clones, 85% to 95% of them seen just once; the ten biggest clones take up over 0.15%. Source: unstimulated CD4+ T cells sorted from spleen or lymph node cells, taken before intestinal transplant. Receptors were obtained from a human donor who received an intestinal transplant. The CDR3 runs from the conserved cysteine through the conserved F or W. The D gene is left open where the match is weak. Clone size is stated in some rows and not others, as once, few, many or a class when expanded.

NA,NA,TRBJ2-3,TRBV29-1,CSVGGVLTDTQYF,TGCAGCGTTGGAGGCGTCCTCACAGATACGCAGTATTTT
NA,NA,TRBJ2-1,TRBV30,CAWSGASEQFF,TGTGCCTGGAGCGGGGCGAGTGAGCAGTTCTTC
NA,once,TRBJ1-1,TRBV1,CTSSQDTLNTEAFF,TGCACCAGCAGCCAAGATACCCTCAACACTGAAGCTTTCTTT
NA,NA,TRBJ1-5,TRBV5-1,CASSWAPDRQDSNQPQHF,TGCGCCAGCAGCTGGGCGCCCGACCGCCAAGATAGCAATCAGCCCCAGCATTTT
NA,NA,TRBJ2-7,TRBV19,CASSRTGYGYEQYF,TGTGCCAGTAGTAGAACAGGGTATGGCTACGAGCAGTACTTC
NA,NA,TRBJ2-7,TRBV6-5,CASSYPGTGEQYF,TGTGCCAGCAGTTATCCCGGGACGGGGGAGCAGTACTTC
NA,NA,TRBJ1-5,TRBV10-3,CAISDRHNQPQHF,TGTGCCATCAGTGACAGACACAATCAGCCCCAGCATTTT
TRBD1,NA,TRBJ2-2,TRBV11-3,CASSPSNRGWTGELFF,TGTGCCAGCAGCCCCTCTAACAGGGGTTGGACCGGGGAGCTGTTTTTT
NA,once,TRBJ1-5,TRBV12-1,CASSQDGHQPQHF,TGTGCCAGCAGTCAGGACGGACATCAGCCCCAGCATTTT
TRBD1,NA,TRBJ1-2,TRBV18,CASSPGTGYYGYTF,TGTGCCAGCTCACCCGGGACAGGGTACTATGGCTACACCTTC
NA,NA,TRBJ1-1,TRBV7-9,CASSLENTEAFF,TGTGCCAGCAGCTTAGAGAACACTGAAGCTTTCTTT
NA,NA,TRBJ2-1,TRBV6-6,CASSEGLVGENEQFF,TGTGCCAGCAGTGAGGGCCTTGTAGGGGAGAATGAGCAGTTCTTC
NA,NA,TRBJ2-7,TRBV27,CASSQANGGYEQYF,TGTGCCAGCAGCCAGGCCAACGGTGGCTACGAGCAGTACTTC
NA,NA,TRBJ2-6,TRBV18,CASSDLQGSGANVLTF,TGTGCCAGCTCAGACCTACAGGGCTCCGGGGCCAACGTCCTGACTTTC
NA,NA,TRBJ2-3,TRBV6-1,CASRGGADTQYF,TGTGCCAGCAGGGGGGGCGCGGATACGCAGTATTTT
NA,NA,TRBJ1-1,TRBV18,CASSSGRVNTEAFF,TGTGCCAGCTCCTCCGGTCGGGTGAACACTGAAGCTTTCTTT
NA,NA,TRBJ1-1,TRBV5-1,CASSLAPGGTEAFF,TGCGCCAGCAGCTTGGCCCCTGGAGGCACTGAAGCTTTCTTT
TRBD1,NA,TRBJ1-2,TRBV29-1,CSARQGRYGYTF,TGCAGCGCTCGACAGGGAAGATATGGCTACACCTTC
TRBD1,NA,TRBJ2-7,TRBV19,CASSIGGLDRGSYEQYF,TGTGCCAGTAGTATAGGAGGCCTGGACAGGGGATCTTACGAGCAGTACTTC
NA,NA,TRBJ1-4,TRBV2,CASEVQGSNEKLFF,TGTGCCAGCGAGGTTCAGGGAAGTAATGAAAAACTGTTTTTT
TRBD2,NA,TRBJ2-5,TRBV7-2,CASSLTGGRTQYF,TGTGCCAGCAGCTTAACGGGGGGGAGGACCCAGTACTTC
TRBD1,NA,TRBJ1-2,TRBV11-3,CASSPQGASANYGYTF,TGTGCCAGCAGCCCACAGGGGGCCTCAGCTAACTATGGCTACACCTTC
NA,NA,TRBJ2-3,TRBV2,CASRKGPTDTQYF,TGTGCCAGCAGGAAGGGACCTACAGATACGCAGTATTTT
NA,NA,TRBJ1-6,TRBV21-1,CASSKGTGGENSPLHF,TGTGCCAGCAGCAAAGGGACAGGGGGGGAAAATTCACCCCTCCACTTT
TRBD1,NA,TRBJ1-1,TRBV5-4,CASSVQGQIYTEAFF,TGTGCCAGCAGCGTCCAGGGACAGATCTACACTGAAGCTTTCTTT
TRBD2,once,TRBJ2-2,TRBV4-1,CASSHRGLAVNTGELFF,TGCGCCAGCAGTCATAGAGGACTAGCAGTGAACACCGGGGAGCTGTTTTTT
TRBD1,once,TRBJ2-7,TRBV9,CASSVGVGTGYEYEQYF,TGTGCCAGCAGCGTAGGTGTAGGGACAGGGTATGAATACGAGCAGTACTTC
TRBD2,NA,TRBJ2-2,TRBV5-1,CASRVTSNTGELFF,TGCGCCAGCCGCGTGACTAGCAACACCGGGGAGCTGTTTTTT
NA,NA,TRBJ2-3,TRBV5-1,CASSGGSTDTQYF,TGCGCCAGCAGCGGCGGTAGCACAGATACGCAGTATTTT
TRBD1,NA,TRBJ2-7,TRBV5-1,CASSWAPGGSYEQYF,TGCGCCAGCAGCTGGGCCCCAGGGGGCTCCTACGAGCAGTACTTC
TRBD1,NA,TRBJ1-4,TRBV15,CATSGSGQGNEKLFF,TGTGCCACCAGCGGGTCAGGACAGGGAAACGAAAAACTGTTTTTT
NA,NA,TRBJ2-7,TRBV5-6,CASSLPMGYEQYF,TGTGCCAGCAGCTTGCCCATGGGCTACGAGCAGTACTTC
NA,NA,TRBJ2-5,TRBV27,CASSLFSGQETQYF,TGTGCCAGCAGTTTATTCTCTGGACAAGAGACCCAGTACTTC
NA,NA,TRBJ1-1,TRBV28,CATREGYTEAFF,TGTGCCACCAGGGAGGGGTACACTGAAGCTTTCTTT
NA,NA,TRBJ2-7,TRBV11-2,CASSFRRGARGQEFKQYF,TGTGCCAGCAGCTTTAGGAGGGGGGCTCGGGGGCAAGAGTTCAAGCAGTACTTC
NA,NA,TRBJ1-6,TRBV5-6,CASSWKDRINSPLHF,TGTGCCAGCAGCTGGAAAGACCGAATTAATTCACCCCTCCACTTT
TRBD1,NA,TRBJ1-5,TRBV19,CASHGTGRINSNQPQHF,TGTGCCAGTCATGGGACAGGAAGAATTAATAGCAATCAGCCCCAGCATTTT
TRBD1,NA,TRBJ1-1,TRBV5-1,CASSTGANTEAFF,TGCGCCAGTTCGACAGGGGCGAACACTGAAGCTTTCTTT
TRBD1,NA,TRBJ1-3,TRBV7-9,CASSLSRTGGNTIYF,TGTGCCAGCAGCTTAAGTCGGACAGGGGGAAACACCATATATTTT
TRBD2,NA,TRBJ2-5,TRBV5-1,CASSLVPGLAGQETQYF,TGCGCCAGCAGCTTGGTGCCCGGTCTAGCGGGGCAAGAGACCCAGTACTTC
TRBD2,NA,TRBJ2-3,TRBV19,CASSIRRAGGRSDTQYF,TGTGCCAGTAGTATAAGGAGAGCGGGGGGGCGTTCAGATACGCAGTATTTT
NA,NA,TRBJ1-2,TRBV14,CASSQLGTVLSDGYTF,TGTGCCAGCAGCCAATTAGGGACGGTTCTCTCGGATGGCTACACCTTC
TRBD1,NA,TRBJ2-1,TRBV11-3,CASSFFTGAAYNEQFF,TGTGCCAGCAGCTTTTTCACAGGGGCTGCCTACAATGAGCAGTTCTTC
NA,NA,TRBJ1-2,TRBV5-8,CASSRGGGGNYGYTF,TGTGCCAGCAGCCGCGGCGGGGGAGGGAACTATGGCTACACCTTC
NA,few,TRBJ1-2,TRBV12-5,CASGPTGPYGYTF,TGTGCTAGTGGCCCAACGGGGCCCTATGGCTACACCTTC
NA,NA,TRBJ2-5,TRBV18,CASSPLPNNGPQYF,TGTGCCAGCTCACCTCTACCAAACAACGGGCCCCAGTACTTC